A selection of T cell receptor beta chains follows, all from one sample in a study of CD8 T cells in Susac syndrome. TCRdb passed the immunoSEQ multiplex PCR reads through MiXCR, listing each CDR3 protein once. The repertoire consists of 160,000 or so distinct CDR3 sequences, with 92% occurring once and the leading ten covering around 0.087%. Sequencing was done on a sample of CD4+ T cells from PBMCs. The source is a human donor in good health. The CDR3 runs from the conserved cysteine through the conserved F or W. The D gene is left open where the match is weak. Not all rows give a size; the values are once, few, many and, for expanded clones, a class.

abundance	v_gene	j_gene	d_gene	CDR3aa	CDR3nt
-	TRBV4-3	TRBJ1-2	TRBD1	CASSQVGQGPNYGYTF	TGCGCCAGCAGCCAAGTCGGACAGGGACCTAACTATGGCTACACCTTC
-	TRBV9	TRBJ2-3	TRBD2	CASSRTQTSGRATDTQYF	TGTGCCAGCAGCCGAACCCAGACTAGCGGGAGGGCCACAGATACGCAGTATTTT
-	TRBV10-3	TRBJ1-2	TRBD1	CATRTGAYGYTF	TGTGCCACCCGAACAGGGGCCTATGGCTACACCTTC
-	TRBV6-5	TRBJ2-7	-	CASRGASGSYEQYF	TGTGCCAGCCGGGGGGCTAGCGGCTCCTACGAGCAGTACTTC
-	TRBV7-3	TRBJ2-1	TRBD2	CASSPGLGGNEQFF	TGTGCCAGCAGTCCTGGACTCGGGGGGAATGAGCAGTTCTTC
-	TRBV28	TRBJ1-5	-	CASSWHVRVTNQPQHF	TGTGCCAGCAGTTGGCATGTCCGGGTAACTAATCAGCCCCAGCATTTT
-	TRBV7-2	TRBJ2-7	-	CASRQDGSSYEQYF	TGTGCCAGCCGACAGGACGGGAGCTCCTACGAGCAGTACTTC
-	TRBV5-4	TRBJ2-7	TRBD1	CASSATGTATYEQYF	TGTGCCAGCAGCGCTACCGGGACAGCCACCTACGAGCAGTACTTC
-	TRBV11-2	TRBJ2-1	TRBD1	CASSPDRERYNEQFF	TGTGCCAGCAGCCCTGACAGGGAACGGTACAATGAGCAGTTCTTC
-	TRBV29-1	TRBJ2-7	-	CSIAGARGYEQYF	TGCAGCATAGCCGGGGCCAGGGGCTACGAGCAGTACTTC
-	TRBV2	TRBJ2-7	TRBD2	CASSVLAGDGEQYF	TGTGCCAGCAGTGTATTAGCGGGGGACGGCGAGCAGTACTTC
-	TRBV5-1	TRBJ2-7	-	CASSLEGRPYEQYF	TGCGCCAGCAGCTTGGAGGGACGGCCCTACGAGCAGTACTTC
-	TRBV28	TRBJ2-1	TRBD2	CASSSTLAEGYNEQFF	TGTGCCAGCAGTTCCACACTAGCGGAGGGCTACAATGAGCAGTTCTTC
-	TRBV2	TRBJ1-1	-	CASSEEQGTEAFF	TGTGCCAGCAGTGAAGAACAGGGCACTGAAGCTTTCTTT
few	TRBV12-3/TRBV12-4	TRBJ2-3	-	CASSMGRSTDTQYF	TGTGCCAGCAGTATGGGGAGGAGCACAGATACGCAGTATTTT
-	TRBV27	TRBJ2-2	TRBD2	CASKISGRAPGELFF	TGTGCCAGCAAAATTAGCGGGAGGGCCCCCGGGGAGCTGTTTTTT
-	TRBV20-1	TRBJ2-7	-	CSARDNYEQYF	TGCAGTGCTAGGGACAACTACGAGCAGTACTTC
-	TRBV6-6	TRBJ2-1	TRBD2	CASTLSGSSYNEQFF	TGTGCCAGCACCCTAAGCGGGAGCTCCTACAATGAGCAGTTCTTC
-	TRBV24-1	TRBJ2-4	TRBD1	CATSDPGQGTKNIQYF	TGTGCCACCAGTGACCCCGGACAGGGAACCAAAAACATTCAGTACTTC
-	TRBV10-3	TRBJ2-7	-	CAISDRWESYEQYF	TGTGCCATCAGTGATCGGTGGGAGTCCTACGAGCAGTACTTC
-	TRBV4-1	TRBJ2-1	TRBD2	CASSQGGGSSYNEQFF	TGCGCCAGCAGCCAAGGCGGCGGGAGCTCCTACAATGAGCAGTTCTTC
-	TRBV29-1	TRBJ2-3	-	CSVELRTSTDTQYF	TGCAGCGTTGAGCTTAGGACTTCCACAGATACGCAGTATTTT
-	TRBV19	TRBJ1-5	-	CASNQRGGSNQPQHF	TGTGCCAGTAATCAGCGGGGTGGGAGCAATCAGCCCCAGCATTTT
-	TRBV4-3	TRBJ1-1	-	CASSELEGANTEAFF	TGCGCCAGCAGCGAACTTGAGGGTGCGAACACTGAAGCTTTCTTT
-	TRBV2	TRBJ2-4	-	CASGSFDIQYF	TGTGCCAGCGGTTCGTTCGACATTCAGTACTTC
once	TRBV20-1	TRBJ2-5	TRBD1	CSAGGQETQYF	TGCAGCGCAGGGGGTCAAGAGACCCAGTACTTC
-	TRBV6-5	TRBJ1-5	-	CASSGRGSDQPQHF	TGTGCCAGCAGTGGTCGGGGGAGCGATCAGCCCCAGCATTTT
-	TRBV12-3/TRBV12-4	TRBJ2-3	TRBD2	CASTYSGLAGAGTDTQYF	TGTGCCAGCACTTACTCGGGACTAGCGGGAGCCGGCACAGATACGCAGTATTTT
-	TRBV5-6	TRBJ2-5	-	CASSLPTAQETQYF	TGTGCCAGCAGCTTGCCGACGGCCCAAGAGACCCAGTACTTC
-	TRBV7-8	TRBJ1-1	TRBD1	CASSYTGGPEAFF	TGTGCCAGCAGCTACACAGGGGGCCCTGAAGCTTTCTTT
-	TRBV2	TRBJ2-6	-	CASSPGKWLSGANVLTF	TGTGCCAGCAGCCCTGGGAAGTGGCTGAGCGGGGCCAACGTCCTGACTTTC
-	TRBV5-6	TRBJ2-3	-	CASSLARAPTDTQYF	TGTGCCAGCAGCTTGGCCAGGGCCCCCACAGATACGCAGTATTTT
-	TRBV7-9	TRBJ1-4	-	CASSRLGSNEKLFF	TGTGCCAGCAGCCGCCTGGGAAGTAATGAAAAACTGTTTTTT
once	TRBV7-9	TRBJ2-5	-	CASSLGRADQETQYF	TGTGCCAGCAGCTTAGGGCGGGCGGATCAAGAGACCCAGTACTTC
-	TRBV5-1	TRBJ2-7	TRBD2	CASSPGGGGSSYEQYF	TGCGCCAGCAGCCCGGGCGGAGGCGGGAGCTCCTACGAGCAGTACTTC